These 14 T cell receptor beta chains were sequenced from one sample in a study of cytomegalovirus exposure and HLA in healthy donors (dated by TCRdb to between 2016 and 2019). The method behind the library was the immunoSEQ multiplex PCR assay. The table was pulled from immuneACCESS by TCRdb, which kept in-frame rearrangements only. Such tables lose some clones; where checked, under half of the loss comes from unresolved V genes, and the rest has no known cause. This sample comprises roughly 150,000 clones, around 87% of them detected only once. Of the sample, around 10% falls within the top ten clones. Source material: PBMCs. The receptors here all came from a man aged 18 to 29 in good health and CMV-seropositive.

The chain recombines TRBV15 with TRBJ1-2, with TRBD1 identical over 9 bases. The V and J ends lost 4 bases and 8 bases, in that order; junction bases with no gene match: 11. Per the germline V gene, CDR1 is LNHNV and CDR2 is YYDKDF (reference sequence). There are 15 residues in the CDR3. The CDR3 coding sequence is TGTGCCACCAGCATTGACAGGGGGAGGTCAGGGGGCTACACCTTC. It is translated as CATSIDRGRSGGYTF.

The rearrangement joins TRBV10-1 to TRBJ2-3, with 10 bases identical to TRBD2. CDR3 size: 16 residues. Germline CDR1 and CDR2: WNHNN and SYGVQD (reference sequence). Trimming cost V 5 bases and J 0 bases; bases outside gene matches: 5. The CDR3, as DNA: TGCGCCAGCAGTCCCCATAGCGGGAGGAGCACAGATACGCAGTATTTT. The encoded protein is CASSPHSGRSTDTQYF.

The V gene is TRBV9, the J gene TRBJ2-3; 11 nucleotides agree with TRBD2. The CDR3 loop spans 20 amino acids. The germline gives CDR1 SGDLS, CDR2 YYNGEE. J gave up 2 bases and V 0 bases, and 14 bases lay outside the gene matches. This CDR3 is CASSVGSNSGRAGFTDTQYF. In DNA form, the CDR3 reads TGTGCCAGCAGCGTAGGATCGAATAGCGGGAGGGCCGGGTTCACAGATACGCAGTATTTT.

The V call is TRBV7-3, the J call TRBJ2-2, with 7 bases aligning to TRBD1. Germline V gives CDR1 SGHTA, CDR2 FQGTGA. V was pared by 5 bases and J by 3 bases, with 9 bases of the junction left unmatched. The CDR3 is made up of 16 amino acids. The CDR3 here is CASSPQDRKDTGELFF. In nucleotides, the CDR3 is TGTGCCAGCAGCCCCCAGGACAGGAAGGACACCGGGGAGCTGTTTTTT.

This clone showed up just once. V usage is TRBV14 and J usage is TRBJ1-3; 7 nucleotides line up with TRBD1. The germline gives CDR1 SGHDN, CDR2 FVKESK. J was trimmed by 3 bases and V by 10 bases; bases with no gene match: 9. This CDR3 region has 14 residues. CDR3 in amino acids: CATSTGARGNTIYF. The DNA of the CDR3 is TGTGCCACCAGTACAGGGGCGCGTGGAAACACCATATATTTT.

This rearrangement joins TRBV11-2 to TRBJ1-1; possibly TRBD1 for D (5 bases). CDR1 is SGHAT, CDR2 FQNNGV, per germline. V lost 5 bases, J lost 3 bases, and 13 bases lay in between. The CDR3 has 14 residues. CDR3 bases: TGTGCCAGCAGCGTCAGGGTCCGGGACACTGAAGCTTTCTTT. Protein sequence: CASSVRVRDTEAFF.

V and J are TRBV11-3 and TRBJ2-1; 9 bases match TRBD1. The CDR3 runs 13 residues. The V gene's germline CDR1 is SGHNT and CDR2 YENEEA. V shed 5 bases, J shed 8 bases, and the junction held 4 bases outside the gene matches. CDR3 nucleotides: TGTGCCAGCAGCCTAACAGGGGGCGATGAGCAGTTCTTC. It codes for CASSLTGGDEQFF.

This clone appeared a few times. This sequence joins TRBV5-1 and TRBJ2-5; TRBD2 aligns across 8 bases. Unmatched junction bases numbered 6, after V lost 3 bases and J lost 2 bases. The CDR3 is made up of 15 amino acids. The germline V gene has CDR1 SGHRS and CDR2 YFSETQ. The CDR3 protein is CASSSLAGRQETQYF. The DNA for the CDR3 is TGCGCCAGCAGCTCCCTAGCGGGCAGACAAGAGACCCAGTACTTC.

The chain carries TRBV21-1 and TRBJ2-1; the table's D gene call, TRBD2, was not cross checked with the DNA. TRBV21-1 is a pseudogene locus. The CDR3 is 16 residues long. CDR3 nucleotide sequence: TGTGCCAGCAGCGCGCAGCGGGGGCCCTCCTACAATGAGCAGTTCTTC. Protein: CASSAQRGPSYNEQFF.

The V gene is TRBV5-1, the J gene TRBJ2-2; 7 bases line up with TRBD1. Looked up from germline, CDR1 is SGHRS and CDR2 is YFSETQ. The V and J ends lost 4 bases and 8 bases, in that order; junction bases with no gene match: 8. The CDR3 has 14 amino acids. The CDR3 loop is CASSHDRAWGELFF. The CDR3 DNA is TGCGCCAGCAGCCATGACAGGGCGTGGGGGGAGCTGTTTTTT. The full variable domain, its missing parts supplied by reference TRBV5-1 and TRBJ2-2, is KAGVTQTPRYLIKTRGQQVTLSCSPISGHRSVSWYQQTPGQGLQFLFEYFSETQRNKGNFPGRFSGRQFSNSRSEMNVSTLELGDSALYLCASSHDRAWGELFFGEGSRLTVL.

The gene calls are TRBV7-3 and TRBJ2-1; 7 bases align to TRBD2. The length of the CDR3 is 16 residues. After removal of 6 bases from V and 1 base from J, the junction contained 9 bases not matched to a gene. Germline-derived CDR1 and CDR2 are SGHTA and FQGTGA. The CDR3 coding sequence is TGTGCCAGCAGTCTAACTAGCGAATCATCCTACAATGAGCAGTTCTTC. Its translation: CASSLTSESSYNEQFF.

The chain has TRBV7-8 and TRBJ1-1; maybe TRBD1 (6 bases). V was cut by 4 bases and J by 2 bases, with 11 bases left in between. The CDR3 totals 14 residues. The germline V gene encodes CDR1 SGHVS and CDR2 FQNEAQ. The CDR3 DNA reads as TGTGCCAGCAGCTCCACGACAGGAAACACTGAAGCTTTCTTT. Translated, it gives CASSSTTGNTEAFF.

This chain uses TRBV7-2 with TRBJ2-7, with D perhaps matching TRBD2 (6 bases). The length of the CDR3 is 18 residues. Germline assignment: CDR1 SGHTA and CDR2 FQGNSA. With 5 bases removed from V and 0 bases from J, the gap between germline ends came to 23 bases. CDR3 sequence: CASSTQTGTPNFSYEQYF. The DNA of the CDR3 is TGTGCCAGCAGCACCCAAACCGGGACTCCTAATTTCTCCTACGAGCAGTACTTC. Full variable domain (outside the CDR3, taken from reference TRBV7-2 and TRBJ2-7): GAGVSQSPSNKVTEKGKDVELRCDPISGHTALYWYRQSLGQGLEFLIYFQGNSAPDKSGLPSDRFSAERTGGSVSTLTIQRTQQEDSAVYLCASSTQTGTPNFSYEQYFGPGTRLTVT.

This chain connects TRBV2 to TRBJ2-5; D is unclear. The germline gives CDR1 SNHLY, CDR2 FYNNEI. This CDR3 region has 13 residues. DNA of the CDR3: TGTGCTACGGCACTATTTGAAGAAGAGACCCAGTACTTC. Residues: CATALFEEETQYF.